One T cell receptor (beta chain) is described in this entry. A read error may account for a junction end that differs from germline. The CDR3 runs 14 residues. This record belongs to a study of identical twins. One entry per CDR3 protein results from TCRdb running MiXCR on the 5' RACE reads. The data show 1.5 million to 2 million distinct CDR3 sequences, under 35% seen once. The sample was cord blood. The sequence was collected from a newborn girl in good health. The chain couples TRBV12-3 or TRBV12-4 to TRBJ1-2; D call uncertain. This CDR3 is CASSLRAEGYDYTF. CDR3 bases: TGTGCCAGCAGTCTTAGGGCGGAAGGCTATGACTACACCTTC.